The 8 T cell receptor beta chains listed next were all sequenced from one sample in a study of regulatory T cells in long-lasting Graves disease. The time point is: newly diagnosed GD, antithyroid drugs for less than 3 months. Scientists built the TCR library using RNA that was extracted from PBMCs. Building the TCR beta libraries relied on iRepertoire HTBI primers, and CDR3 regions underwent Arm-PCR. TCRdb independently ran MiXCR on the multiplex PCR reads; one entry per CDR3 protein. The data show around 250,000 distinct CDR3 sequences, with about 17% seen just once and around 15% held by the top ten. The same sample was also used in a study of T cells in Graves' hyperthyroidism and ophthalmopathy.

The sample in question was peripheral blood mononuclear cells (PBMCs), obtained at new diagnosis, from a patient treated with antithyroid drugs. The receptors were gathered from a woman younger than 45 with Graves disease.

The chain combines TRBV7-9 with TRBJ1-1; 12 nucleotides align to TRBD1. CDR3 length: 16 amino acids. Germline V lookup: CDR1 SEHNR, CDR2 FQNEAQ (reference sequence). With 5 bases clipped from V and 5 bases from J, the junction kept 9 bases outside the gene matches. DNA of the CDR3: TGTGCCAGCAGCAAACCGGGACAGGGGGCGCAAACTGAAGCTTTCTTT. Translating gives CASSKPGQGAQTEAFF.

There are many counts of this clonotype. For the CDR3, the DNA is TGCAGTGCTAGAGAGCGACAGGTCGTCTGTGGCTACACCTTC. Translated, it gives CSARERQVVCGYTF. V is TRBV20-1 and J is TRBJ1-2; a possible D gene is TRBD1 (6 bases). Between the trimmed V and J ends, which lost 0 bases and 7 bases, there was a span of 15 bases. Per germline, CDR1 DFQATT and CDR2 SNEGSKA (reference sequence). The CDR3 contains 14 residues.

A remark on this clonotype: The missing conserved phenylalanine or tryptophan at the end of this CDR3 makes a read error likely. V and J are TRBV27 and TRBJ1-5; possibly TRBD1 for D (5 bases). The CDR3 extends over 17 amino acids. Trimming left V 2 bases short and J 3 bases short, with 17 bases between. Germline CDR1 and CDR2: MNHEY and SMNVEV (reference sequence). The chain's CDR3 is CASSLMAGSETNQPQHL. The CDR3 DNA sequence: TGTGCCAGCAGTTTAATGGCAGGGTCCGAAACCAATCAGCCCCAGCATCTT.

This clonotype was detected many times. The J gene is TRBJ1-1, the V gene TRBV13; the match to TRBD1 covers 7 bases. The germline gives CDR1 PRHDT, CDR2 FYEKMQ (reference sequence). This CDR3 is 14 amino acids long. V shed 4 bases, J shed 1 base, and the junction held 3 bases outside the gene matches. The CDR3 loop is CASSSRQGNTEAFF. Here the CDR3 DNA reads TGTGCCAGCAGCTCACGACAGGGGAACACTGAAGCTTTCTTT.

The sample holds a few counts of this clonotype. The chain couples TRBV12-3 or TRBV12-4 to TRBJ2-3; D perhaps matches TRBD2 (6 bases). Trimming took off 6 bases at V and 7 bases at J, with 11 bases between the two ends. The CDR3 covers 12 residues. CDR3 bases: TGTGCCAGCAGGCTGGACTACCATACGCAGTATTTT. It codes for CASRLDYHTQYF.

This clonotype was counted at least ten times. The gene calls are TRBV2 and TRBJ2-2, with 7 bases identical to TRBD1. J gave up 0 bases and V 9 bases, and 7 bases lay outside the gene matches. CDR3 size: 15 residues. Germline values: CDR1 SNHLY, CDR2 FYNNEI. The CDR3 DNA is TGTGCCAGGGGGACAGACCTAACGAACACCGGGGAGCTGTTTTTT. Its protein product is CARGTDLTNTGELFF.

The chain has TRBV5-1 and TRBJ2-1; 14 bases are shared with TRBD2. The CDR3 is 14 residues long. Trimming cost V 5 bases and J 6 bases; bases outside gene matches: 1. Germline CDR1 reads SGHRS; CDR2 reads YFSETQ. The CDR3 is CASSGTSGGNEQFF. CDR3 nucleotides: TGCGCCAGCAGTGGGACTAGCGGGGGCAATGAGCAGTTCTTC.

This chain uses TRBV9 with TRBJ1-2; tentative D call: TRBD1 (5 bases). This CDR3 region has 12 residues. Trimming removed 2 bases from V and 7 bases from J, with 9 bases in between. In germline, CDR1 is SGDLS, CDR2 YYNGEE. In DNA, the CDR3 is TGTGCCAGCAGCGTGGACGGGGCTGGCTACACCTTC. This sequence encodes CASSVDGAGYTF.